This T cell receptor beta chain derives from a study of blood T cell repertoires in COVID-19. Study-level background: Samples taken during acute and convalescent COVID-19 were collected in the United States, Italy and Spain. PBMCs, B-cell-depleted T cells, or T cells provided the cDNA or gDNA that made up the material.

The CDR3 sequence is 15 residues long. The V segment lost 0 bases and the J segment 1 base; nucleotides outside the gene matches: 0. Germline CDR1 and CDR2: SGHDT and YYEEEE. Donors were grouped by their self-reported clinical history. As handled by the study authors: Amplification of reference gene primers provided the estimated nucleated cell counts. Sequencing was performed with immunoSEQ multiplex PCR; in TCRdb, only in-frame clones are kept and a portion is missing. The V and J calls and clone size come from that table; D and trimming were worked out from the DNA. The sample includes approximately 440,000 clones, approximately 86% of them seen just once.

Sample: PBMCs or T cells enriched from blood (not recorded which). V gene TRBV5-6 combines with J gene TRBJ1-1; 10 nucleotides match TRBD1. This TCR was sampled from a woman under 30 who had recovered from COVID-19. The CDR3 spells CASSLGDRGNTEAFF. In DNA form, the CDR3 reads TGTGCCAGCAGCTTGGGGGACAGGGGGAACACTGAAGCTTTCTTT.